This record concerns one T cell receptor (beta chain) sequence. The table came from immunoSEQ multiplex PCR; TCRdb's copy has only in-frame clones and leaves some out. The sample has about 170,000 clones, roughly four fifths seen once. This sample was included in a study of blood T cell repertoires in COVID-19. Looking at the study overall: Samples of COVID-19 (acute and convalescent) were obtained from the United States, Italy and Spain. In each case, the material was cDNA or gDNA derived from T cells, B-cell-depleted T cells, or PBMCs.

The V end lost 4 bases, the J end lost 4 bases, and 23 bases lay between the germline ends. CDR1 is SGHRS and CDR2 is YFSETQ in the germline V gene. The CDR3 is 17 amino acids. Source material: peripheral blood. This sequence originates from a woman older than 75 with acute or convalescent COVID-19. The chain uses TRBV5-1 and TRBJ1-1, with D perhaps TRBD1 (5 bases). The CDR3 region is CASSKWGAGGGGTEAFF. CDR3 DNA: TGCGCCAGCAGCAAATGGGGCGCTGGTGGGGGAGGCACTGAAGCTTTCTTT.